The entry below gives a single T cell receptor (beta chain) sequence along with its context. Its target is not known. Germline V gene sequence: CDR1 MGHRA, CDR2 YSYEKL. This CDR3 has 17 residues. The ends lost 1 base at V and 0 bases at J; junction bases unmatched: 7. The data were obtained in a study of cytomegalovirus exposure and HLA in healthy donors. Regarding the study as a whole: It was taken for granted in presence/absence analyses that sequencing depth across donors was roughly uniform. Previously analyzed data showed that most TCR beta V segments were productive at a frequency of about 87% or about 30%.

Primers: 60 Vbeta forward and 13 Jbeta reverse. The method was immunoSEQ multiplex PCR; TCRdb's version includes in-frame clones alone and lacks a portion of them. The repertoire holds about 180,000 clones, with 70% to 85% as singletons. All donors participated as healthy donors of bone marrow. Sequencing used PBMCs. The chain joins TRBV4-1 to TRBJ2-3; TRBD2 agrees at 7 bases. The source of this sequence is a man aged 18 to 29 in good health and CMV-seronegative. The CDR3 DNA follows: TGCGCCAGCAGCCAAGGGAAGCGGGGTTCTAGCACAGATACGCAGTATTTT. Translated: CASSQGKRGSSTDTQYF.